This entry features one T cell receptor beta chain sequence. This clonotype has only one observation. Its antigen is still unknown. Within one base of it there is no much larger clone, and no base qualities were kept. Only healthy Caucasian donors were included. The record originates from a study of identical twins (dated by TCRdb to the mid-2010s). The study in broad terms: To test whether fetal clonotypes persist, the study used deep sequencing on TCR alpha and beta repertoires from monozygotic twins, unrelated adults of various ages, and cord blood. To rule out contamination, the twin experiments were replicated at different times with different library preparation protocols. Points the paper makes about the study in general: Fewer insertions were carried by abundant cord blood beta clonotypes, a similar but weaker trend appeared in young adult naive repertoires, and no such trend appeared in memory repertoires. Out-of-frame TCR alpha sharing in monozygotic twins was systematically underestimated by recombination models, whereas sharing between unrelated individuals was in agreement with the recombination models. Zero-insertion analyses could be partly confounded by invariant T cells such as MAIT and iNKT, although diverse VJ usage argued against such confounding for most clonotypes. Compared with coincidental sharing between unrelated individuals, an excess of low generation-probability sequences was observed among out-of-frame TCR alpha sequences shared between twins. Because the same donors could not be followed over many years, the conclusions relied on cross-sectional statistical analysis. A weaker excess of twin sharing was found in beta out-of-frame sequences because the signal-to-noise ratio was lowered by fewer shared sequences.

Library creation used 5' RACE. TCRdb lists the instrument as Illumina HiSeq 2000. Template switching added a universal primer binding site, and the final cDNA carried a unique molecular identifier that allowed TCR cDNA molecules to be counted accurately. First-strand cDNA for TCR alpha and beta chains was synthesized from specific primers in the conserved constant-segment region. To control for contamination, each cDNA library was double barcoded with a SMART-Mk sample barcode plus Illumina barcodes. TruSeq adapter sequences along with Illumina sample barcodes were introduced in two successive PCR steps. The TCR alpha and beta cDNA libraries were sequenced on the Illumina HiSeq platform using custom primers. As for the original processing: Unique molecular identifiers were extracted from raw reads with MiGEC, and CDR3 positions were determined with MiXCR. For each individual, recombination models were inferred using an EM algorithm with the repgenHMM and IGoR tools. Shared clonotype analysis was performed with the tcR package in R, normalizing sharing by the product of cloneset sizes. To study raw recombination without the effects of thymic and clonal selection, out-of-frame nonproductive sequences were analyzed. Using fastp trimming at Q25 and MiXCR clonotype assembly, TCRdb reanalyzed the public sequencing data and kept in-frame beta chains. Every entry covers one CDR3 protein and lists the most common genes and DNA from its rows. The V and J calls shown here were made by TCRdb, not taken from the authors' results. The sample table lists 1.5 million to 2 million distinct CDR3 sequences, around a third of them with a count of one. The top ten constitute around 0.25% of the sample.

The germline V and J ends show losses of 4 bases and 8 bases respectively, and no gene match explains 7 bases of the junction. The germline V gene (reference sequence) supplies CDR1 LGHDT and CDR2 YNNKEL. The CDR3 spans 13 residues, from the cysteine through the phenylalanine. This entry keeps only the CDR3 DNA: 39 bases, framed from base 1. Sequenced material: cord blood. This receptor chain uses TRBV3-1 and TRBJ1-2; the junction holds 7 bases that match TRBD1. This TCR came from a newborn girl in good health. The DNA reads TGTGCCAGCAGCCTCCTGACAGGGCGCGGCTACACCTTC. This sequence encodes CASSLLTGRGYTF.